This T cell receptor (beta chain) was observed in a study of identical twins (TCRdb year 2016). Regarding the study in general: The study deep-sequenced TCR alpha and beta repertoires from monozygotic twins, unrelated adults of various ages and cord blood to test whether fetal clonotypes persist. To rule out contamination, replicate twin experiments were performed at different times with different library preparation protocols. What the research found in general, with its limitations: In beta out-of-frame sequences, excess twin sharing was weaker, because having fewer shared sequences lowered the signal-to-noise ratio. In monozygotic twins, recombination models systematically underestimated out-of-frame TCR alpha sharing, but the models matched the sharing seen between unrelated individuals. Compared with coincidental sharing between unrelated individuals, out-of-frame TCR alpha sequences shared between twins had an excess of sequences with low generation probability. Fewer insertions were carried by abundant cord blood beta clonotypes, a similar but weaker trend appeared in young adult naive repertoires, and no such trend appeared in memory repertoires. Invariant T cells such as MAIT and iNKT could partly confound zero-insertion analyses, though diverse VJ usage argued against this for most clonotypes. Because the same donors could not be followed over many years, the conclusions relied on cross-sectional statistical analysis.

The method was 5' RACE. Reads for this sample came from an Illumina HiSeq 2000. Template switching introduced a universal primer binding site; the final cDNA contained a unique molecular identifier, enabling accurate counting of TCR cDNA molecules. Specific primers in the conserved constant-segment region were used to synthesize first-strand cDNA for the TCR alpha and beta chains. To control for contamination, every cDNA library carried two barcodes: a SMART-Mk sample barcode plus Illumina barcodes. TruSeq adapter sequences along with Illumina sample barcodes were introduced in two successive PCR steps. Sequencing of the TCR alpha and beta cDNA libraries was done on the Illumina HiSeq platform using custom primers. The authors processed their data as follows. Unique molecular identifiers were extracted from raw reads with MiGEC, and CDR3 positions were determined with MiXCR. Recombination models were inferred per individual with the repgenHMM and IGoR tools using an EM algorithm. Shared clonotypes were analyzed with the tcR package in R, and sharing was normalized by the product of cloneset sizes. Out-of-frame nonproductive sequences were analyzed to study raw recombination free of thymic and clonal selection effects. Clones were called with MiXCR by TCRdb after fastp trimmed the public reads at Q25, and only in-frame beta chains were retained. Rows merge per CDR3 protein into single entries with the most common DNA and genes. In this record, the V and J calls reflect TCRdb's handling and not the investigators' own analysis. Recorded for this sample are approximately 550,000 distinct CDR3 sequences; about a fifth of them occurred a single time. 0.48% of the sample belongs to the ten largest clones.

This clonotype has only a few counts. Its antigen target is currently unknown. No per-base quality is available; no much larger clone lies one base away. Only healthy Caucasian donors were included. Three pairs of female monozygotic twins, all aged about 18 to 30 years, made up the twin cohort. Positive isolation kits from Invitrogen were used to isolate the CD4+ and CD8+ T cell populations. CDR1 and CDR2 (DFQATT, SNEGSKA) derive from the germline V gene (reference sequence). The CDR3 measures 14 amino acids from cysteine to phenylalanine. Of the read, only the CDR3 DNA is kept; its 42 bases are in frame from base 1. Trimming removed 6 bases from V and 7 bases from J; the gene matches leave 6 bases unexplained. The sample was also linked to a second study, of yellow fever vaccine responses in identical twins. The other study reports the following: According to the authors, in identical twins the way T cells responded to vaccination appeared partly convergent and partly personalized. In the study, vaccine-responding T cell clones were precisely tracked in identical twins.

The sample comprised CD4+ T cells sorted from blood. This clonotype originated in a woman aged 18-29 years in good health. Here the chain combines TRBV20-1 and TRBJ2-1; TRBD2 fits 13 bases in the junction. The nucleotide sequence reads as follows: TGCAGTGCCACGACTAGCGGGGGGTTAAATGAGCAGTTCTTC. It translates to CSATTSGGLNEQFF.